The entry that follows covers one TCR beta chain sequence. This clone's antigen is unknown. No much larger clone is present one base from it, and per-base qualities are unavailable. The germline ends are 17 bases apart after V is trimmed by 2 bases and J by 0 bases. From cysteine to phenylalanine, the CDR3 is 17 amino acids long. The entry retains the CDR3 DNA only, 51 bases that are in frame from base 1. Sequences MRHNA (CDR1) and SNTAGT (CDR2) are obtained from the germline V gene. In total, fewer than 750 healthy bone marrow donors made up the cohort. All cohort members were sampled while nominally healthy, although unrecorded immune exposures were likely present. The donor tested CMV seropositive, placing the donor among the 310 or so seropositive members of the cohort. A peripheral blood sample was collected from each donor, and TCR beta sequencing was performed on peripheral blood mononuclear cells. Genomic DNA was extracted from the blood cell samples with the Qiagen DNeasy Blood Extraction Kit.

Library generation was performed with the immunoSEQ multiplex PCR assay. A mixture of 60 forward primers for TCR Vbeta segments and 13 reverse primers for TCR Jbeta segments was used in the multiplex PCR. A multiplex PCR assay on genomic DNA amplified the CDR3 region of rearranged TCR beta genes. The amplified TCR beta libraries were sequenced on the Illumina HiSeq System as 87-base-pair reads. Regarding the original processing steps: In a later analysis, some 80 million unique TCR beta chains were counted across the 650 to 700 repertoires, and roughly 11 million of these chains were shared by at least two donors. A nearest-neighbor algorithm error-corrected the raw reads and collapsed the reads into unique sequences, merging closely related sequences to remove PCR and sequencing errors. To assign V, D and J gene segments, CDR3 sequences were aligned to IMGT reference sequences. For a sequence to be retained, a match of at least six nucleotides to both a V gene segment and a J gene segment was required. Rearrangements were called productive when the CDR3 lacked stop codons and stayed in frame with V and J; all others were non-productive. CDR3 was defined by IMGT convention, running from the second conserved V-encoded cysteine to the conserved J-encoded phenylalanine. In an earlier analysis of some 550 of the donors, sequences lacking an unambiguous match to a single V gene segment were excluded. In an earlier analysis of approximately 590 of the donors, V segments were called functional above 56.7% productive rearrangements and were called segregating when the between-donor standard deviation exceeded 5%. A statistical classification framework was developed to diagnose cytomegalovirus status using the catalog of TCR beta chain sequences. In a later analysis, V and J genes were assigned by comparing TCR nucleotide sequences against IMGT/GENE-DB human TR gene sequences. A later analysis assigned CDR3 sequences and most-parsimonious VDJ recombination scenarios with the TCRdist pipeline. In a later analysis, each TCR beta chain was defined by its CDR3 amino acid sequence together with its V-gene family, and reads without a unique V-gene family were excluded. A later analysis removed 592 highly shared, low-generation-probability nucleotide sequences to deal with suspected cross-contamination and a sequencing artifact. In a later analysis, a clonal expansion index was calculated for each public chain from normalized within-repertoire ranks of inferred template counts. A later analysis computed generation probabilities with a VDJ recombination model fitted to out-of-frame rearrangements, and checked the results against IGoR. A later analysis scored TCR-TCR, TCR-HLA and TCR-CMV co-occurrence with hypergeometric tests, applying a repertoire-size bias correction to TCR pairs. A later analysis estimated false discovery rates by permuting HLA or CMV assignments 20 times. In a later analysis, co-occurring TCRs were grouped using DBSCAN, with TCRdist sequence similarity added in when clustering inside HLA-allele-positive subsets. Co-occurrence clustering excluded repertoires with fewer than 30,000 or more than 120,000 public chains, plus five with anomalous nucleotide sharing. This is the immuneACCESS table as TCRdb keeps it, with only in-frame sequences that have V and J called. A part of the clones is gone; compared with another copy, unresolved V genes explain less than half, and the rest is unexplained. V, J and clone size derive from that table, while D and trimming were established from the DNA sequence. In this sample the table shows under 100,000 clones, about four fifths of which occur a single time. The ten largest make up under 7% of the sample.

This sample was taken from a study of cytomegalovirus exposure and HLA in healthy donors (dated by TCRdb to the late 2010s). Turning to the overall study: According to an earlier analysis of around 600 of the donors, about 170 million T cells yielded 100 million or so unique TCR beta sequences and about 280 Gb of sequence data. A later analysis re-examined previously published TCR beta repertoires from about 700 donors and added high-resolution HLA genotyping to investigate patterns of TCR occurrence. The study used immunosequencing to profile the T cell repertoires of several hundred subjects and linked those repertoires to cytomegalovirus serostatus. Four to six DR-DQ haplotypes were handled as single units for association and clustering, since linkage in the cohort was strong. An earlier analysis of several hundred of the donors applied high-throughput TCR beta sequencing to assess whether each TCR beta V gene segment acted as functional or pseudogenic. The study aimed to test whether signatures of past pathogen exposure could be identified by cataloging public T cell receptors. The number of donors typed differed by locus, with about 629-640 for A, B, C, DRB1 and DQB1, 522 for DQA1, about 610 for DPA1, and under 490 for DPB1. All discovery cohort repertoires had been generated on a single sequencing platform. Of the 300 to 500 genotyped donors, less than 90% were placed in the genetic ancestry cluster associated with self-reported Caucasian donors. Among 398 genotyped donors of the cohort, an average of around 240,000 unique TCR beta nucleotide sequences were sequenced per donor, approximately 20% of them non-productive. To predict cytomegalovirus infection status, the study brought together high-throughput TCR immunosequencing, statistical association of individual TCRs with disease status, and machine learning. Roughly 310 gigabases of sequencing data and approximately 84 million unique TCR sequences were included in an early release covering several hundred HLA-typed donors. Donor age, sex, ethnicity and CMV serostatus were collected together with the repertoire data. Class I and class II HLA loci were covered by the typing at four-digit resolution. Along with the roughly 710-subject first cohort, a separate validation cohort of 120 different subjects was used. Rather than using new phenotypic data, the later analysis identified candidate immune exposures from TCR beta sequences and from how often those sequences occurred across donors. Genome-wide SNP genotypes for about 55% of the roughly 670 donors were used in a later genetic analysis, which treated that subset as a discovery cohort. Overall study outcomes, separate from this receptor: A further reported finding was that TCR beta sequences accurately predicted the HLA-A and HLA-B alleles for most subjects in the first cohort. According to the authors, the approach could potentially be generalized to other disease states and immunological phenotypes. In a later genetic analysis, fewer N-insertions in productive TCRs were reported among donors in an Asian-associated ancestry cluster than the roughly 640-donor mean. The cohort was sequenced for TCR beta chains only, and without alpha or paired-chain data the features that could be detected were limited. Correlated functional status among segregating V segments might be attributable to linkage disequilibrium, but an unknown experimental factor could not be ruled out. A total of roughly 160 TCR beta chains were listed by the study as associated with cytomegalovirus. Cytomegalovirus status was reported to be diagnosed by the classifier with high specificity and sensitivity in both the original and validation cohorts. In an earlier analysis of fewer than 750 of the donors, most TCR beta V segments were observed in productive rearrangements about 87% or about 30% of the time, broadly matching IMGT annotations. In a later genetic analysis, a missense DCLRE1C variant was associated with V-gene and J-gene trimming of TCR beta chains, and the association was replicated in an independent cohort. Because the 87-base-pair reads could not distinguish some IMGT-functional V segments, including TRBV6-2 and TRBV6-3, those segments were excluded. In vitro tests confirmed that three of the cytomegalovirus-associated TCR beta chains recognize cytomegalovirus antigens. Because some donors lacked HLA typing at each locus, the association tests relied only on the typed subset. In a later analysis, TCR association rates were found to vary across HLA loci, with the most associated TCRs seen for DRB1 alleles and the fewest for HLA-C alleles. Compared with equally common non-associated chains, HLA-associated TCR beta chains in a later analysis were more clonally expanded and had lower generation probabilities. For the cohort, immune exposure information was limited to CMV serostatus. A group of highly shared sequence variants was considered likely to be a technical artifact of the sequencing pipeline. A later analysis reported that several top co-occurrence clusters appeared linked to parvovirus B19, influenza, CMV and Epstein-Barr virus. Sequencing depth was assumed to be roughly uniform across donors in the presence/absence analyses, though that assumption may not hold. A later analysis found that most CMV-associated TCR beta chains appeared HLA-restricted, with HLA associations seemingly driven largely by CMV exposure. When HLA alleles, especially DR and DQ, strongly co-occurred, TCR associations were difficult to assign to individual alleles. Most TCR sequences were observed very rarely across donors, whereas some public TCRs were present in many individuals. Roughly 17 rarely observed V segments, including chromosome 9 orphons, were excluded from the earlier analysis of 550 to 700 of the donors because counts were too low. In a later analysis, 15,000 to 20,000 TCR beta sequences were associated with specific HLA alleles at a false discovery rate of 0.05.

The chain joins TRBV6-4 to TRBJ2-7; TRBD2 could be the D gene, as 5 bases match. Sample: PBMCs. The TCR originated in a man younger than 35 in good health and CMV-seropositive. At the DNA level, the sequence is TGTGCCAGCAGTGACCAGGAAGCGGAAGGCAGCTCCTACGAGCAGTACTTC. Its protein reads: CASSDQEAEGSSYEQYF.